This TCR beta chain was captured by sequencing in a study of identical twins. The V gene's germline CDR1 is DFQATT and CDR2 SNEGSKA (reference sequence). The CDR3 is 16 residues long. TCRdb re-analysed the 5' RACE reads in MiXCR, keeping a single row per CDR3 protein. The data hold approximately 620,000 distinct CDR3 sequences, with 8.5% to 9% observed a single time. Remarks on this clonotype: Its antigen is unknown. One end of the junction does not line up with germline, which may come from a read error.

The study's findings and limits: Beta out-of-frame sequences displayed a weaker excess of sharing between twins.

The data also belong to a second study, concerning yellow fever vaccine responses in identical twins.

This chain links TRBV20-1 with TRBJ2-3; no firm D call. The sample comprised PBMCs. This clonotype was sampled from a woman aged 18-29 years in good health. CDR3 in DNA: TGCAGTGCCCGATTTTTTACGGAGAGACACACAAATACGCAGTATTTT. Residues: CSARFFTERHTNTQYF.